This T cell receptor (beta chain) was found in a study of cytomegalovirus exposure and HLA in healthy donors. Study observations and caveats: TCR beta chains numbering more than 150 were designated cytomegalovirus-associated. A classifier reportedly called cytomegalovirus status with high sensitivity and specificity. In a later analysis, a missense DCLRE1C variant was linked to TCR beta V- and J-gene trimming. In a later analysis, most CMV-associated TCR beta chains appeared HLA-restricted.

Germline CDR1 reads SGDLS; CDR2 reads YYNGEE. The ends lost 5 bases at V and 4 bases at J; junction bases unmatched: 7. The CDR3 has 17 residues. PCR used 60 Vbeta primers and 13 Jbeta primers. Measured with immunoSEQ multiplex PCR; TCRdb has only the in-frame clones, and not every one. The sample shows 85,000 to 90,000 clones, 65% to 80% of them seen only once. This clone has only a few counts. Its target is unknown. The chain recombines TRBV9 with TRBJ2-2; 14 bases map to TRBD2. Sequencing was performed on PBMCs. This clonotype was obtained from a man younger than 40 in good health and CMV-seropositive. This chain's CDR3 is CASSRLAGGPGTGELFF. The CDR3 nucleotides read TGTGCCAGCAGTAGACTAGCGGGGGGGCCGGGCACCGGGGAGCTGTTTTTT.